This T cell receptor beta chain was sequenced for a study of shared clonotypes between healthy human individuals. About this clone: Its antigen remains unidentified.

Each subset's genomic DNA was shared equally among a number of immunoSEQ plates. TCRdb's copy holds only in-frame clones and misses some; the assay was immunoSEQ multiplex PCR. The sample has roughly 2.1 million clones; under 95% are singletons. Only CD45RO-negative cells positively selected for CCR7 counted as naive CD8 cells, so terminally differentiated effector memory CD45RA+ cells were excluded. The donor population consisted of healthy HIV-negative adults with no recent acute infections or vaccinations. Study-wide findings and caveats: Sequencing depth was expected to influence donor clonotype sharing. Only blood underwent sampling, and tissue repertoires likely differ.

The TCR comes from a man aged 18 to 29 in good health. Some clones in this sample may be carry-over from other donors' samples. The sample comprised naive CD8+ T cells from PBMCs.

This CDR3 reads CASSTRTGNYEQYF. The CDR3 coding sequence is TGTGCCAGCAGCACTCGGACAGGAAACTACGAGCAGTACTTC. The rearrangement joins TRBV7-9 to TRBJ2-7; 7 positions match TRBD1. There are 14 residues in the CDR3. Germline V gene data show CDR1 as SEHNR and CDR2 as FQNEAQ (reference sequence). The J segment lost 3 bases and the V segment lost 5 bases, leaving 7 bases of the junction unmatched.